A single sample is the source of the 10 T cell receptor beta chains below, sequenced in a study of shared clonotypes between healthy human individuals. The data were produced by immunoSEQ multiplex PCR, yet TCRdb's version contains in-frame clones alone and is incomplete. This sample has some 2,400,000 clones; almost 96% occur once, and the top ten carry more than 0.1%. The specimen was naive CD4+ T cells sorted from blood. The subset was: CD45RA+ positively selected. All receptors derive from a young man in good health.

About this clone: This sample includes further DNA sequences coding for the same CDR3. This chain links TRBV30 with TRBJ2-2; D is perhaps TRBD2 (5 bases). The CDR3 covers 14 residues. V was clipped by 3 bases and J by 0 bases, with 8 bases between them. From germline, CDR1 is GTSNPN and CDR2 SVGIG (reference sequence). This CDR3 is CAWSRGPNTGELFF. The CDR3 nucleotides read TGTGCCTGGAGCCGGGGTCCGAACACCGGGGAGCTGTTTTTT.

CDR3 amino acids: CATSRDRGSETQYF. DNA for the CDR3: TGTGCCACCAGCAGAGATCGAGGTTCGGAGACCCAGTACTTC. This chain links TRBV15 with TRBJ2-5, with D uncertain. With 0 bases removed from V and 5 bases from J, the gap between germline ends came to 10 bases. The germline gives CDR1 LNHNV, CDR2 YYDKDF (reference sequence). The CDR3 extends over 14 amino acids. Supplemented by reference TRBV15 and TRBJ2-5, the full variable domain reads DAMVIQNPRYQVTQFGKPVTLSCSQTLNHNVMYWYQQKSSQAPKLLFHYYDKDFNNEADTPDNFQSRRPNTSFCFLDIRSPGLGDTAMYLCATSRDRGSETQYFGPGTRLLVL.

CDR3 bases: TGCGCCAGCAGCGGGACAGGGAGCGGAAGAAACACCATATATTTT. Protein product: CASSGTGSGRNTIYF. The chain couples TRBV4-1 to TRBJ1-3, with 9 nucleotides matching TRBD1. The CDR3 contains 15 residues. V lost 5 bases to trimming and J lost 5 bases; unmatched junction nucleotides: 7. The germline V gene encodes CDR1 MGHRA and CDR2 YSYEKL.

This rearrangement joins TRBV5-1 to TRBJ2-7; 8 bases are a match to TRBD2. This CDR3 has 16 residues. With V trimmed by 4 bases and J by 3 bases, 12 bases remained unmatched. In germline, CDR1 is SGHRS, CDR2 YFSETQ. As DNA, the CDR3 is TGCGCCAGCAGCGCGACGGTCCCCGGGACTAGCTACGAGCAGTACTTC. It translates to CASSATVPGTSYEQYF.

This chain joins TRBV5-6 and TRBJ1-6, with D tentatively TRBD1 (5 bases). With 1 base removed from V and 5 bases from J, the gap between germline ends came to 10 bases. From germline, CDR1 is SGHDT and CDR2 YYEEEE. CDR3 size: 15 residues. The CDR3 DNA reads TGTGCCAGCAGCTTGAGGGGACCGGATAATTCACCCCTCCACTTT. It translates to CASSLRGPDNSPLHF.

The CDR3 DNA reads TGTGCCAGCAACAGGGGACTAGCGGGCCTGAGCTCCTACAATGAGCAGTTCTTC. Translated: CASNRGLAGLSSYNEQFF. This sequence joins TRBV27 and TRBJ2-1; 12 bases agree with TRBD2. V shed 7 bases and J 0 bases; nucleotides not matched to a gene: 10. Germline CDR1 is MNHEY and CDR2 is SMNVEV (reference sequence). There are 18 residues in the CDR3.

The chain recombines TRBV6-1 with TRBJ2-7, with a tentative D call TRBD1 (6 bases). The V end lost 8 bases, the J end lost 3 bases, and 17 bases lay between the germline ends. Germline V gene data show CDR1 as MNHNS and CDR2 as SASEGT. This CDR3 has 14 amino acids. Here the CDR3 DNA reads TGTGCCAGCTCCGAACAGGGCCAGGTCTACGAGCAGTACTTC. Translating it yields CASSEQGQVYEQYF.

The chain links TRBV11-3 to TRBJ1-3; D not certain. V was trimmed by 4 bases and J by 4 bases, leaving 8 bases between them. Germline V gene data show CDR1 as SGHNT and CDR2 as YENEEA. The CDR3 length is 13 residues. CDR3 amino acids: CASSYSGGNTIYF. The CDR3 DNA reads TGTGCCAGCAGCTATTCAGGAGGAAACACCATATATTTT.

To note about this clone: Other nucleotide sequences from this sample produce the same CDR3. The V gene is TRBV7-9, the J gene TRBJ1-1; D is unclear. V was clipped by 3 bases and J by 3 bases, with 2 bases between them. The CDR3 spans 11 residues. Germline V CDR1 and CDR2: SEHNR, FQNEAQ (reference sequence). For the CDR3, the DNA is TGTGCCAGCAGCTTTCACACTGAAGCTTTCTTT. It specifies CASSFHTEAFF.

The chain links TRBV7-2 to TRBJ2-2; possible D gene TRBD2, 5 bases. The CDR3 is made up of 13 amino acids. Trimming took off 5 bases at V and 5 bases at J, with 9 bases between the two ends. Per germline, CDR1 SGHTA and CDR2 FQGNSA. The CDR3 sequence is CASSNSVTGELFF. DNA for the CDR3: TGTGCCAGCAGCAATAGCGTGACCGGGGAGCTGTTTTTT.